These T cell receptor beta chains were read from a single sample in a study of blood T cell repertoires in COVID-19. Only in-frame clones appear in the TCRdb table, and some are missing; sequencing was by immunoSEQ multiplex PCR. Found here are 50,000 to 75,000 clones, over 90% of them singletons; the top ten hold approximately 4.2%. Material for sequencing was peripheral blood. These receptors originate from a man between 45 and 60 years old with active COVID-19. Both conserved end residues are part of each CDR3. A D gene is named only where the DNA matches it firmly. Not all rows give a size; the values are once, few, many and, for expanded clones, a class.

clone size	V gene	D gene	J gene	CDR3 length	CDR3 protein	CDR3 DNA
.	TRBV6-4	TRBD1	TRBJ2-3	20	CASSDKRGTGFFVRTDTQYF	TGTGCCAGCAGTGACAAACGTGGGACAGGCTTCTTCGTTCGCACAGATACGCAGTATTTT
once	TRBV2	TRBD1	TRBJ1-2	14	CASSEPQGDYGYTF	TGTGCCAGCAGTGAACCCCAGGGGGACTATGGCTACACCTTC
.	TRBV7-2	.	TRBJ2-2	15	CASSRTSGNTGELFF	TGTGCCAGCAGCAGAACGTCCGGGAATACCGGGGAGCTGTTTTTT
.	TRBV24-1	.	TRBJ2-6	16	CATSDFRGAGANVLTF	TGTGCCACCAGTGATTTTCGGGGAGCTGGGGCCAACGTCCTGACTTTC
.	TRBV5-1	.	TRBJ1-2	13	CASSLNRVEGYTF	TGCGCCAGCAGCTTAAACAGGGTGGAGGGCTACACCTTC
.	TRBV6-5	.	TRBJ1-6	15	CASASGGSYNSPLHF	TGTGCCAGCGCTTCCGGGGGTTCCTATAATTCACCCCTCCACTTT
.	TRBV19	TRBD1	TRBJ2-6	18	CASSIRGTGRGGANVLTF	TGTGCCAGTAGTATTAGAGGGACAGGGAGAGGTGGGGCCAACGTCCTGACTTTC
once	TRBV30	.	TRBJ1-2	13	CAWSWAPNYGYTF	TGTGCCTGGAGTTGGGCCCCAAACTATGGCTACACCTTC
.	TRBV4-1	TRBD1	TRBJ2-7	15	CASSQEMGQGFEQYF	TGCGCCAGCAGCCAAGAAATGGGACAGGGCTTTGAGCAGTACTTC
.	TRBV5-8	TRBD1	TRBJ1-2	14	CASSLPDRKYGYTF	TGTGCCAGCAGCCTACCGGACAGGAAGTATGGCTACACCTTC
once	TRBV7-9	TRBD2	TRBJ2-7	14	CASSPGTRYDEQYF	TGTGCCAGCAGCCCCGGGACTAGGTACGACGAGCAGTACTTC
.	TRBV28	.	TRBJ2-1	12	CASSLQQGGQFF	TGTGCCAGCAGTTTACAGCAGGGTGGGCAGTTCTTC
.	TRBV4-1	TRBD1	TRBJ1-2	15	CASSQVDRRDYGYTF	TGCGCCAGCAGCCAAGTGGACAGGCGAGACTATGGCTACACCTTC
.	TRBV6-2/TRBV6-3	TRBD2	TRBJ2-1	17	CASSYSRGGGTYGEQFF	TGTGCCAGCAGTTACTCGAGAGGCGGGGGGACCTACGGTGAGCAGTTCTTC
once	TRBV28	TRBD1	TRBJ2-2	15	CASSRQGLWTGELFF	TGTGCCAGCAGTAGACAGGGTTTATGGACCGGGGAGCTGTTTTTT
.	TRBV5-5	.	TRBJ2-3	17	CASSFWLTGQSTDTQYF	TGTGCCAGCAGCTTTTGGCTGACAGGACAAAGCACAGATACGCAGTATTTT
.	TRBV19	.	TRBJ1-6	13	CASSIDINSPLHF	TGTGCCAGTAGTATAGATATAAATTCACCCCTCCACTTT
.	TRBV5-1	.	TRBJ2-1	14	CASSSSEGAGEQFF	TGCGCCAGCAGCTCCTCGGAGGGGGCAGGTGAGCAGTTCTTC
.	TRBV18	.	TRBJ1-1	15	CASSPAGLGNTEAFF	TGTGCCAGCTCACCTGCGGGATTGGGGAACACTGAAGCTTTCTTT
.	TRBV28	.	TRBJ2-7	13	CASSSALNYEQYF	TGTGCCAGCAGTTCCGCCCTAAATTACGAGCAGTACTTC
few	TRBV3-1/TRBV3-2	TRBD2	TRBJ2-3	16	CASSQDGSGVTDTQYF	TGTGCCAGCAGCCAAGATGGTAGCGGGGTCACAGATACGCAGTATTTT
.	TRBV7-9	TRBD1	TRBJ1-5	14	CASSSGGLNQPQHF	TGTGCCAGCAGCTCAGGGGGCCTCAATCAGCCCCAGCATTTT
.	TRBV29-1	TRBD2	TRBJ2-5	14	CSVGLAGSWETQYF	TGCAGCGTTGGCCTAGCGGGGTCATGGGAGACCCAGTACTTC
.	TRBV19	.	TRBJ2-3	14	CASKEDPYTDTQYF	TGTGCCAGTAAGGAGGATCCCTATACAGATACGCAGTATTTT
.	TRBV7-8	.	TRBJ1-1	16	CASSPTGTGIRTEAFF	TGTGCCAGCAGCCCGACCGGTACAGGGATTAGAACTGAAGCTTTCTTT
.	TRBV29-1	TRBD1	TRBJ1-2	14	CSVRNLDRHYGYTF	TGCAGCGTGCGAAACCTGGACAGGCACTATGGCTACACCTTC
.	TRBV20-1	.	TRBJ2-1	14	CSASGQGTYNEQFF	TGCAGTGCTAGTGGGCAGGGAACCTACAATGAGCAGTTCTTC
.	TRBV27	TRBD1	TRBJ2-7	15	CASSLSSRGPYEQYF	TGTGCCAGCAGTTTATCGTCCAGGGGGCCTTACGAGCAGTACTTC
.	TRBV5-1	TRBD1	TRBJ2-1	13	CASSWGQGNEQFF	TGCGCCAGCAGCTGGGGACAGGGCAATGAGCAGTTCTTC
.	TRBV5-6	.	TRBJ2-3	12	CASSLRQNTQYF	TGTGCCAGCAGCCTTCGACAGAATACGCAGTATTTT
.	TRBV29-1	TRBD2	TRBJ2-1	13	CSVDPSGANEQFF	TGCAGCGTTGACCCTAGCGGGGCCAATGAGCAGTTCTTC
.	TRBV6-2/TRBV6-3	.	TRBJ2-7	12	CASSLGIYEQYF	TGTGCCAGCAGCCTCGGGATTTACGAGCAGTACTTC
.	TRBV7-3	.	TRBJ2-2	16	CASSLTGAPITGELFF	TGTGCCAGCAGCTTAACGGGGGCGCCTATTACCGGGGAGCTGTTTTTT
.	TRBV20-1	.	TRBJ2-7	11	CSAEQGYEQYF	TGCAGTGCGGAACAGGGATACGAGCAGTACTTC
once	TRBV3-1/TRBV3-2	TRBD2	TRBJ2-7	17	CASSHFLAGGPSYEQYF	TGTGCCAGCAGCCACTTCTTAGCGGGAGGACCTTCCTACGAGCAGTACTTC
.	TRBV14	.	TRBJ1-6	16	CASSQDVSGFGSPLHF	TGTGCCAGCAGCCAAGATGTGTCAGGGTTCGGTTCACCCCTCCACTTT
.	TRBV5-1	.	TRBJ1-3	13	CASSSDSGNTIYF	TGCGCCAGCAGCTCGGACAGTGGAAACACCATATATTTT
.	TRBV4-2	TRBD1	TRBJ2-1	16	CASSRETGTGGSEQFF	TGTGCCAGCAGCCGGGAGACGGGGACAGGGGGCAGCGAGCAGTTCTTC
.	TRBV7-6	TRBD2	TRBJ2-3	18	CASSLHKLAGGYTDTQYF	TGTGCCAGCAGCTTACACAAACTAGCGGGAGGTTACACAGATACGCAGTATTTT
.	TRBV20-1	.	TRBJ2-2	14	CSASSPLLAGELFF	TGCAGTGCTAGTAGTCCACTCTTAGCCGGGGAGCTGTTTTTT
.	TRBV6-5	TRBD1	TRBJ1-3	14	CASSTDRAGNTIYF	TGTGCCAGCAGTACGGACAGGGCTGGAAACACCATATATTTT
.	TRBV27	.	TRBJ1-1	15	CASGEGGYTNTEAFF	TGTGCCAGCGGAGAAGGGGGTTATACGAACACTGAAGCTTTCTTT
.	TRBV28	TRBD1	TRBJ2-7	13	CASSSPQGYEQYF	TGTGCCAGCAGCTCCCCACAGGGGTACGAGCAGTACTTC
once	TRBV6-5	TRBD2	TRBJ2-1	14	CASRGSGTNNEQFF	TGTGCCAGCAGGGGAAGCGGGACTAACAATGAGCAGTTCTTC
.	TRBV5-1	TRBD2	TRBJ2-7	18	CASSLGGSQRGGQGEQYF	TGCGCCAGCAGCTTGGGAGGAAGTCAGCGGGGGGGCCAAGGCGAGCAGTACTTC
.	TRBV24-1	.	TRBJ2-3	17	CATSDRPHAGTTDTQYF	TGTGCCACCAGTGATCGCCCCCACGCAGGTACTACAGATACGCAGTATTTT
.	TRBV10-3	TRBD1	TRBJ1-1	15	CAISGGWTGSTEAFF	TGTGCCATCAGTGGGGGATGGACAGGATCGACTGAAGCTTTCTTT
.	TRBV5-1	TRBD1	TRBJ1-5	15	CASSLGQGAFQPQHF	TGCGCCAGCAGCTTGGGACAGGGGGCTTTTCAGCCCCAGCATTTT
.	TRBV6-5	.	TRBJ1-1	13	CASSRQTGGEAFF	TGTGCCAGCAGTCGTCAGACAGGTGGTGAAGCTTTCTTT
once	TRBV18	TRBD1	TRBJ2-7	15	CASTSDRLSSYEQYF	TGTGCCAGCACCTCGGACAGGCTGAGCTCCTACGAGCAGTACTTC
.	TRBV28	TRBD1	TRBJ1-6	15	CASTQSGTGDSPLHF	TGTGCCAGCACCCAATCCGGGACAGGGGACTCACCCCTCCACTTT
once	TRBV28	TRBD1	TRBJ2-5	17	CASSLPQTGGRWETQYF	TGTGCCAGCAGTCTTCCTCAGACAGGGGGCAGGTGGGAGACCCAGTACTTC
.	TRBV19	.	TRBJ1-1	11	CASGQNTEAFF	TGTGCCAGTGGACAGAACACTGAAGCTTTCTTT
.	TRBV27	.	TRBJ1-6	15	CASSFMQGGDSPLHF	TGTGCCAGCAGTTTCATGCAGGGAGGAGATTCACCCCTCCACTTT
.	TRBV4-3	TRBD1	TRBJ1-2	16	CASSQDRGQGERGYTF	TGCGCCAGCAGCCAAGATCGGGGACAGGGGGAAAGGGGCTACACCTTC
.	TRBV28	TRBD1	TRBJ1-2	15	CASRDRGRDPYGYTF	TGTGCCAGCAGGGACAGGGGGCGCGACCCCTATGGCTACACCTTC
.	TRBV4-2	.	TRBJ2-6	16	CASSQFLSSGANVLTF	TGTGCCAGCAGCCAATTCTTGAGCTCTGGGGCCAACGTCCTGACTTTC